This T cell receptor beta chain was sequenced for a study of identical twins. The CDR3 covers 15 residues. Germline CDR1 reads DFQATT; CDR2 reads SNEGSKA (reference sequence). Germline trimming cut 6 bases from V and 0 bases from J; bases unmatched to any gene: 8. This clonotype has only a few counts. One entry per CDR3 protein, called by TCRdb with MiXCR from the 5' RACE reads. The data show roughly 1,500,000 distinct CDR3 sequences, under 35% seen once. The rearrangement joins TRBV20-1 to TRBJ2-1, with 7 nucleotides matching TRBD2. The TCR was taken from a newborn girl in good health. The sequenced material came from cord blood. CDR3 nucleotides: TGCAGTGCCTTAACCCGGGACTACTCCTACAATGAGCAGTTCTTC. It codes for CSALTRDYSYNEQFF.